The rows below give T cell receptor beta chains drawn from one sample of a study of human thymus T cells. Measured with immunoSEQ multiplex PCR; TCRdb has only the in-frame clones, and not every one. The table has some 57,000 clones, approximately 93% seen once. Sequencing used blood. These receptors all come from a boy younger than two with a congenital heart defect but otherwise immunologically healthy. CDR3s leave out the opening cysteine and the closing phenylalanine or tryptophan.

v_gene,j_gene,CDR3aa
TRBV6-6,TRBJ2-7,ASSYSGEQY
TRBV2,TRBJ2-7,ASSDSYEQY
TRBV4-1,TRBJ1-1,ASSGRRDRGMGTEAF
TRBV7-9,TRBJ2-7,ASSFYQGAQISYEQY
TRBV10-1,TRBJ2-1,ASRDRDSYNEQF
TRBV2,TRBJ2-3,ASTTETYTDTQY
TRBV5-1,TRBJ1-3,ASSLGLRIRDTIY
TRBV10-2,TRBJ2-7,ASTQLGTGYEQY
TRBV9,TRBJ2-7,ASSVERASYEQY
TRBV14,TRBJ2-7,ASSQAVEQY
TRBV28,TRBJ1-2,ASSTNYGYT
TRBV2,TRBJ2-7,ASSVQNYEQY
TRBV4-1,TRBJ2-7,ASSPASGNRSYEQY
TRBV7-9,TRBJ1-4,ASARTKGATNEKLF
TRBV6-5,TRBJ2-7,ASSSKTGAHYEQY
TRBV2,TRBJ2-1,ASRKTSGGANEQF
TRBV10-3,TRBJ2-3,AISGGPDTQY
TRBV28,TRBJ2-5,ASSYLDRMVTQY
TRBV7-9,TRBJ2-5,ASRTTGGETQY
TRBV5-6,TRBJ2-1,ASSRLAGSYNEQF
TRBV5-1,TRBJ1-2,ASSWDTGNYGYT
TRBV11-2,TRBJ2-5,ASSSKRTLKYQETQY
TRBV2,TRBJ2-7,ASNRRPRTGTSSYEQY
TRBV10-3,TRBJ1-2,AIKQALHYGYT
TRBV5-1,TRBJ2-5,ASSLNVGETQY
TRBV7-2,TRBJ2-3,ASSLAGGTDTQY
TRBV6-5,TRBJ2-7,ASSYSGPYEQY
TRBV4-1,TRBJ2-1,ASSQDFYNEQF
TRBV28,TRBJ2-3,ASSASSGGVTDTQY
TRBV2,TRBJ2-7,ASSEGGWSDLYEQY
TRBV25-1,TRBJ2-2,ASSALRDYRENTGELF
TRBV5-6,TRBJ2-7,ASSLGTGGYEQY
TRBV5-5,TRBJ2-3,ASSWERPSTDTQY
TRBV14,TRBJ1-4,ASIRCPGATVILNEKLF
TRBV5-1,TRBJ2-2,ASSPEKLRMGTGELF
TRBV27,TRBJ1-2,ASSFAGGAGGYT
TRBV10-1,TRBJ2-1,ASSEQAGGFRNEQF
TRBV11-3,TRBJ1-1,ASSLLAETEAF
TRBV6-1,TRBJ1-4,ASSEALPGAGNEKLF
TRBV27,TRBJ2-3,ASSLSRGPSTDTQY
TRBV5-4,TRBJ2-7,ASSRWTSGLYEQY
TRBV6-6,TRBJ2-6,ASRGGAGANVLT
TRBV2,TRBJ2-7,ASSVAAGGSYEQY
TRBV7-9,TRBJ2-4,ASSLVRGAKNIQY
TRBV30,TRBJ2-2,AWSVVYLGELF
TRBV5-1,TRBJ2-7,ASSTSGTFSYEQY
TRBV15,TRBJ1-3,ATGLQPPSGNTIY